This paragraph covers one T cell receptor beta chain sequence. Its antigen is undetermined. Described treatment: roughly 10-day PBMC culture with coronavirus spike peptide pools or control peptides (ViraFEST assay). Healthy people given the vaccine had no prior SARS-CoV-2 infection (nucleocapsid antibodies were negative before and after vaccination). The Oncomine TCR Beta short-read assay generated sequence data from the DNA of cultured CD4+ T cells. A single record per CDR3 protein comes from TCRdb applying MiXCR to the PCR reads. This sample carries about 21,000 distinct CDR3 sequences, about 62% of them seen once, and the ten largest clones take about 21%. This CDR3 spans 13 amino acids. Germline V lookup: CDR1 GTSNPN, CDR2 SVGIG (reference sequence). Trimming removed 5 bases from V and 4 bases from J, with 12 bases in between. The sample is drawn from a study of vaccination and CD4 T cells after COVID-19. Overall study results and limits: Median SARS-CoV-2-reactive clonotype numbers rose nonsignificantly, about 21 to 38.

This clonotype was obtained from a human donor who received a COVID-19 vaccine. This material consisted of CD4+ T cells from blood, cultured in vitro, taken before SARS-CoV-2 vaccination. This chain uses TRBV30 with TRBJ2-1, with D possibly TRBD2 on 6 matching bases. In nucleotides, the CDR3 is TGTGCCTGGGGGCTGGGGGGTTACAATGAGCAGTTCTTC. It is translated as CAWGLGGYNEQFF.